Here is one T cell receptor beta chain with its context. The data originate from a study of cytomegalovirus exposure and HLA in healthy donors. The PCR made use of 60 Vbeta and 13 Jbeta primers. Clones were read by immunoSEQ multiplex PCR, and TCRdb kept only the in-frame ones, dropping some. The sample includes roughly 150,000 clones, 75% of them seen just once. The junction had 13 bases not matched to a gene; V was cut back by 1 base and J by 7 bases. Germline V gene lookup returns CDR1 SGHRS and CDR2 YFSETQ. CDR3 length equals 17 residues. This rearrangement joins TRBV5-1 to TRBJ1-4; 7 nucleotides match TRBD1. What was sequenced was PBMCs. The clonotype comes from a woman between 50 and 59 years old in good health and CMV-seropositive. DNA of the CDR3: TGCGCCAGCAGCTTGACCGGAGGGGCAGGGGGGAGTGAAAAACTGTTTTTT. Its translation: CASSLTGGAGGSEKLFF. The entire variable domain, with the rest obtained from reference TRBV5-1 and TRBJ1-4, is as follows: KAGVTQTPRYLIKTRGQQVTLSCSPISGHRSVSWYQQTPGQGLQFLFEYFSETQRNKGNFPGRFSGRQFSNSRSEMNVSTLELGDSALYLCASSLTGGAGGSEKLFFGSGTQLSVL.